A single sample is the source of the 24 T cell receptor beta chains below, sequenced in a study of human T cells and chemical hapten exposure. A single record per CDR3 protein comes from TCRdb applying MiXCR to the RACE reads. Here the sample spans over 130,000 distinct CDR3 sequences, approximately 12% being singletons. Time point denoted: patch test 2, 6 weeks after DPC sensitization. Treatment here: therapeutic diphenylcyclopropenone sensitization with weekly scalp DPC. Sample: whole blood, taken in connection with sensitization to the hapten diphenylcyclopropenone (DPC). The receptors derive from a woman aged 50 to 60 with alopecia areata. Some clones in this sample may be carry-over from other donors' samples.

This clonotype was picked up many times. The chain employs TRBV4-1 and TRBJ2-2; 7 bases are a match to TRBD2. Germline trimming cut 3 bases from V and 1 base from J; bases unmatched to any gene: 5. Germline values: CDR1 MGHRA, CDR2 YSYEKL. The CDR3 sequence is 16 residues long. CDR3 residues: CASSQTGTKNTGELFF. The CDR3 region has the DNA TGCGCCAGCAGCCAGACCGGGACTAAGAACACCGGGGAGCTGTTTTTT.

This clonotype has ten or more counts. The chain is built from TRBV10-3 and TRBJ1-2; D is unclear. Germline CDR1 is ENHRY and CDR2 is SYGVKD. The CDR3 runs 13 residues. The germline V and J ends were trimmed by 3 bases and 5 bases, with 10 bases remaining between them. CDR3 in amino acids: CAISDRVEYGYTF. The DNA for the CDR3 is TGTGCCATCAGTGATAGGGTTGAGTATGGCTACACCTTC.

This clonotype has just a few counts. The V gene is TRBV29-1, the J gene TRBJ2-3, with D unresolved. Trimming took 6 bases from V and 7 from J, leaving 14 bases between them. This CDR3 spans 12 amino acids. Germline values: CDR1 SQVTM, CDR2 ANQGSEA. Here the CDR3 DNA reads TGCAGCGTCGCTGATCCTGAGAATACGCAGTATTTT. This sequence encodes CSVADPENTQYF.

This clonotype was recorded a few times. This sequence joins TRBV7-3 and TRBJ2-7, with a weak D call TRBD2 (5 bases). This CDR3 comprises 14 residues. Trimming shortened V by 1 base and J by 4 bases, and 11 bases separated the two germline ends. The V gene's germline CDR1 is SGHTA and CDR2 FQGTGA. The CDR3 nucleotides are TGTGCCAGCAGCTTAAACGCCAGAGGGTACGAGCAGTACTTC. It codes for CASSLNARGYEQYF.

The table lists this clonotype with a few counts. This rearrangement joins TRBV28 to TRBJ2-4; TRBD2 aligns across 8 bases. This CDR3 is 15 amino acids long. The germline V gene has CDR1 MDHEN and CDR2 SYDVKM. With V trimmed by 5 bases and J by 0 bases, 3 bases remained unmatched. The CDR3 loop reads CASSTSGLAKNIQYF. CDR3 in DNA: TGTGCCAGCAGTACTAGCGGTTTAGCCAAAAACATTCAGTACTTC.

This clonotype was counted at least ten times. The chain couples TRBV6-1 to TRBJ2-7; a possible D gene is TRBD1 (6 bases). This CDR3 comprises 15 residues. CDR1 and CDR2 (germline): MNHNS, SASEGT. Trimming stripped 5 bases from V and 2 bases from J, with 16 bases between. Here the CDR3 reads CASSLLPGQAYEQYF. CDR3 coding DNA: TGTGCCAGCAGTTTACTCCCGGGACAAGCCTACGAGCAGTACTTC.

This clonotype was observed a few times. The chain combines TRBV3-1 with TRBJ1-1, with D perhaps TRBD1 (5 bases). The CDR3 spans 15 residues. The germline CDR1 and CDR2 sequences are LGHDT and YNNKEL (reference sequence). V shed 6 bases and J shed 5 bases, with 19 bases lying between them. CDR3: CASSRSQGPKTEAFF. The CDR3 nucleotides read TGTGCCAGCAGTCGTTCTCAGGGCCCGAAGACTGAAGCTTTCTTT.

This clonotype was detected ten times or more. The CDR3 nucleotides are TGCAGCGTTGGTGGGGTGACAGGGGGCAACAATGAGCAGTTCTTC. It translates to CSVGGVTGGNNEQFF. V is TRBV29-1 and J is TRBJ2-1, with 10 bases identical to TRBD1. V shed 4 bases and J 5 bases; nucleotides not matched to a gene: 8. Per the germline V gene, CDR1 is SQVTM and CDR2 is ANQGSEA. The CDR3 length is 15 residues.

In its sample, this clonotype was seen many times. V gene TRBV11-2 combines with J gene TRBJ1-1; no firm D call. V was trimmed by 5 bases and J by 4 bases, leaving 17 bases between them. This CDR3 is built from 15 residues. The germline gives CDR1 SGHAT, CDR2 FQNNGV. The CDR3 DNA is TGTGCCAGCAGCCCCCCCCGAGTGCCAGGCACTGAAGCTTTCTTT. This sequence encodes CASSPPRVPGTEAFF.

This clonotype turned up a few times. The chain combines TRBV4-1 with TRBJ1-5, with 9 bases aligning to TRBD1. In germline, CDR1 is MGHRA, CDR2 YSYEKL. The CDR3 sequence is 15 residues long. V dropped 4 bases and J dropped 2; count of bases not matched to a gene: 3. As DNA, the CDR3 is TGCGCCAGCAGCCCCAGGACAGGGGGCAATCAGCCCCAGCATTTT. This translates into CASSPRTGGNQPQHF.

The V gene is TRBV6-1, the J gene TRBJ2-2; 11 bases agree with TRBD1. This CDR3 region has 16 residues. The J segment lost 4 bases and the V segment lost 7 bases, leaving 8 bases of the junction unmatched. Germline CDR1 is MNHNS and CDR2 is SASEGT. CDR3 in DNA: TGTGCCAGCACCTCAAGGGGACAGGGGGGCACCGGGGAGCTGTTTTTT. Translated: CASTSRGQGGTGELFF.

The chain is built from TRBV29-1 and TRBJ2-7; D call uncertain. This CDR3 has 15 amino acids. Germline CDR1 SQVTM, CDR2 ANQGSEA. V lost 0 bases and J lost 5, with 17 bases in between. The CDR3 coding sequence is TGCAGCGTTGAAGATCCCCGACGGCCTACTAACGAGCAGTACTTC. Amino acid sequence: CSVEDPRRPTNEQYF.

This chain links TRBV6-5 with TRBJ1-3, with unresolved D. The CDR3 covers 14 residues. In germline, CDR1 is MNHEY, CDR2 SVGAGI. The V gene lost 6 bases and the J gene lost 0 bases, with 9 bases spanning the gap. The CDR3 reads CASRTGSSGNTIYF. The CDR3 nucleotides are TGTGCCAGCAGGACCGGGTCCTCTGGAAACACCATATATTTT.

V and J are TRBV3-1 and TRBJ1-5, with no clear D. CDR1 is LGHDT and CDR2 is YNNKEL in the germline V gene (reference sequence). Trimming cost V 1 base and J 4 bases, with 8 bases left between them. This CDR3 comprises 14 residues. The CDR3 sequence: CASSQGLINQPQHF. DNA for the CDR3: TGTGCCAGCAGCCAAGGCCTCATTAATCAGCCCCAGCATTTT. The full variable domain, rest sourced from reference TRBV3-1 and TRBJ1-5, is DTAVSQTPKYLVTQMGNDKSIKCEQNLGHDTMYWYKQDSKKFLKIMFSYNNKELIINETVPNRFSPKSPDKAHLNLHINSLELGDSAVYFCASSQGLINQPQHFGDGTRLSIL.

Remarks on this clonotype: A much larger clonotype is one base distant, so this may be a read error. J is TRBJ1-2 and V is TRBV7-9; D gene uncertain. The CDR3 is 14 residues long. Per the germline V gene, CDR1 is SEHNR and CDR2 is FQNEAQ (reference sequence). The CDR3 protein is CASSLGKSIYGYAF. CDR3 in DNA: TGTGCCAGCAGCTTAGGGAAGAGCATCTATGGCTACGCCTTC.

This clonotype was counted a few times. This chain uses TRBV28 with TRBJ1-6; no definite D call. Trimming removed 6 bases at V and 6 bases at J, with 12 bases between. There are 14 residues in the CDR3. The V gene's germline CDR1 is MDHEN and CDR2 SYDVKM. The CDR3 sequence: CASRPGIPNSPLHF. CDR3 bases: TGTGCCAGCAGACCCGGGATACCTAATTCACCCCTCCACTTT.

The chain is built from TRBV14 and TRBJ2-5, with 13 bases fitting TRBD2. Germline assignment: CDR1 SGHDN and CDR2 FVKESK. The V and J ends lost 7 bases and 5 bases, in that order; junction bases with no gene match: 7. This CDR3 region has 15 residues. The DNA of the CDR3 is TGTGCCAGCACACGTGGGACTAGCGGGATGGAGACCCAGTACTTC. This codes for CASTRGTSGMETQYF.

The chain joins TRBV11-3 to TRBJ2-1; TRBD1 agrees at 7 bases. The CDR3 is 17 residues long. J lost 0 bases, V lost 4 bases, and 9 bases had no gene match. The germline V gene encodes CDR1 SGHNT and CDR2 YENEEA. CDR3 in amino acids: CASSSNPGTASYNEQFF. CDR3 DNA: TGTGCCAGCAGCTCCAATCCCGGGACAGCCTCCTACAATGAGCAGTTCTTC.

V usage is TRBV20-1 and J usage is TRBJ2-5; weak D call: TRBD2 (6 bases). V was cut by 4 bases and J by 4 bases, with 13 bases left in between. The CDR3 length is 13 residues. In germline, CDR1 is DFQATT, CDR2 SNEGSKA (reference sequence). This CDR3 reads CSANPTRRETQYF. Here the CDR3 DNA reads TGCAGTGCTAACCCGACTAGACGAGAGACCCAGTACTTC.

This clonotype has just a few counts. The gene calls are TRBV2 and TRBJ2-1; 8 bases map to TRBD2. V trimming: 5 bases; J trimming: 6 bases; junction bases outside the gene matches: 9. Looked up from germline, CDR1 is SNHLY and CDR2 is FYNNEI. The CDR3 runs to 15 residues. In DNA, the CDR3 is TGTGCCAGCAGTTCATCGGGAGGGCCAACCAATGAGCAGTTCTTC. It is translated as CASSSSGGPTNEQFF.

V usage is TRBV27 and J usage is TRBJ2-4; maybe TRBD1 (6 bases). V lost 5 bases, J lost 11 bases, and 19 bases lay in between. CDR3 length: 14 residues. CDR1 and CDR2 from the germline V gene are MNHEY and SMNVEV (reference sequence). CDR3 sequence: CASSLSRTDQFQYF. The CDR3 DNA reads TGTGCCAGCAGTCTCTCCCGGACAGACCAATTTCAGTACTTC.

The sample holds many counts of this clonotype. The chain is built from TRBV6-5 and TRBJ2-2; D possibly corresponds to TRBD1 (5 bases). This CDR3 is 16 amino acids long. The ends were cut back, 1 base at V and 1 base at J, with 10 bases in the middle. Germline V gene lookup returns CDR1 MNHEY and CDR2 SVGAGI. The CDR3 reads CASSYFFGQNTGELFF. The CDR3 bases are TGTGCCAGCAGTTACTTTTTCGGACAGAACACCGGGGAGCTGTTTTTT.

This clonotype was detected many times. This sequence joins TRBV20-1 and TRBJ2-3, with D perhaps matching TRBD1 (6 bases). The CDR3 length is 13 residues. Per germline, CDR1 DFQATT and CDR2 SNEGSKA (reference sequence). V was shortened by 6 bases and J by 2 bases, with 12 bases between the two germline ends. The CDR3 DNA reads TGCAGTGCAAGGGACACCCTCACAGATACGCAGTATTTT. Residues: CSARDTLTDTQYF.

This chain joins TRBV6-2 or TRBV6-3 and TRBJ2-3, with 10 bases that match TRBD2. This CDR3 is 18 amino acids long. Trimming cost V 0 bases and J 2 bases; bases outside gene matches: 8. Germline values: CDR1 MNHEY, CDR2 SVGEGT. CDR3 bases: TGTGCCAGCAGTTACTCCCTCGGGGGACTAGCGATCACAGATACGCAGTATTTT. Residues: CASSYSLGGLAITDTQYF.